Only one count was recorded for the clone carrying this T cell receptor beta chain. What it binds is not known. Clones were read by immunoSEQ multiplex PCR, and TCRdb kept only the in-frame ones, dropping some. The sample holds 70,000 or so clones, around four fifths seen once. The source of the sample is a study of OX40 agonist ivuxolimab in advanced cancers. In the study overall: Each patient was given ivuxolimab into a vein every 2 weeks, at 0.01 to 10 mg/kg. One hepatocellular carcinoma and two cutaneous melanoma patients partially responded. Notes on the study in general: At 0.1 to 3.0 mg/kg and by week 6, clonal expansion occurred in CD4+ and CD8+ blood T cells.

Baseline was the first blood sampling point, followed by cycle 4 day 1 and cycle 7 day 1. V shed 6 bases and J shed 0 bases, with 13 bases lying between them. In germline, CDR1 is MGHDK, CDR2 SYGVNS. This CDR3 comprises 15 residues. The J gene is TRBJ2-3, the V gene TRBV25-1; maybe TRBD2 (7 bases). The sequencing here drew on CD4+ or CD8+ T cells sorted from blood, taken in a trial of the OX40 agonist ivuxolimab. The TCR originated in an adult with an advanced solid tumor such as melanoma, head and neck, liver or kidney cancer. CDR3 protein: CASSRGGGSTDTQYF. CDR3 in DNA: TGTGCCAGCAGCCGGGGAGGGGGAAGCACAGATACGCAGTATTTT.